These 32 T cell receptor beta chains came from one sample sequenced in a study of control samples from healthy donors and cancer patients. Profiled with immunoSEQ multiplex PCR; TCRdb holds only in-frame clones, not every one. The sample has about 100,000 clones; around four fifths are singletons. Sequencing was done on a sample of blood. The receptors stem from a man under 40 in good health.

The chain employs TRBV2 and TRBJ2-1, with TRBD2 matching over 8 bases. Per the germline V gene, CDR1 is SNHLY and CDR2 is FYNNEI. This CDR3 is 13 amino acids long. V lost 7 bases and J lost 6; bases outside the gene matches: 5. CDR3 region: CASTPRGANEQFF. CDR3 DNA: TGTGCCAGCACTCCGCGGGGGGCCAATGAGCAGTTCTTC.

V is TRBV4-1 and J is TRBJ1-3, with D unresolved. V lost 3 bases to trimming and J lost 0 bases, with 15 bases between them. Germline V lookup: CDR1 MGHRA, CDR2 YSYEKL. The CDR3 covers 17 residues. The CDR3 nucleotides read TGCGCCAGCAGCCAGATGGGCGGGCCTCCCTCTGGAAACACCATATATTTT. It is translated as CASSQMGGPPSGNTIYF.

The rearrangement links TRBV28 to TRBJ1-2; D ambiguous. This CDR3 has 11 residues. The germline CDR1 and CDR2 sequences are MDHEN and SYDVKM. V lost 5 bases to trimming and J lost 7 bases, with 8 bases between them. The CDR3 region has the DNA TGTGCCAGCAGTATGGCAGCTGGCTACACCTTC. Translation gives CASSMAAGYTF.

This clone was seen only a few times. The V and J genes are TRBV7-2 and TRBJ1-2; D unclear. The germline V gene encodes CDR1 SGHTA and CDR2 FQGNSA. The CDR3 has 14 amino acids. V was shortened by 5 bases and J by 3 bases, with 13 bases between the two germline ends. CDR3 nucleotides: TGTGCCAGCAGCCCGGCACTAGCTTACTATGGCTACACCTTC. As protein: CASSPALAYYGYTF.

The chain uses TRBV7-2 and TRBJ2-7; TRBD2 matches at 10 bases. V trimming: 2 bases; J trimming: 5 bases; junction bases outside the gene matches: 0. CDR3 length equals 13 residues. The germline CDR1 and CDR2 sequences are SGHTA and FQGNSA. This CDR3 is CASSLSGGDEQYF. The CDR3 coding sequence is TGTGCCAGCAGCTTAAGCGGGGGGGACGAGCAGTACTTC.

This clone has only one observation. The V and J genes are TRBV27 and TRBJ2-5, with TRBD1 matching over 9 bases. CDR1 MNHEY and CDR2 SMNVEV come from the germline V gene (reference sequence). The CDR3 is 15 amino acids. The V gene end was trimmed by 5 bases and the J gene end by 0 bases; junction bases not matched to a gene: 4. CDR3 nucleotide sequence: TGTGCCAGCAGTATAGGGACAGGGCACCAAGAGACCCAGTACTTC. It encodes CASSIGTGHQETQYF.

This clone was seen more than once but under ten times. The J gene is TRBJ1-6, the V gene TRBV7-3; 8 bases are a match to TRBD1. Germline V gene sequence: CDR1 SGHTA, CDR2 FQGTGA. The CDR3 runs 14 residues. V was clipped by 2 bases and J by 7 bases; unmatched bases: 1. CDR3 loop: CASSLGTGNSPLHF. The CDR3 region has the DNA TGTGCCAGCAGCTTAGGGACAGGCAATTCACCCCTCCACTTT.

This rearrangement joins TRBV6-2 or TRBV6-3 to TRBJ2-1; perhaps TRBD1 as D (6 bases). V lost 0 bases and J lost 7, with 10 bases in between. CDR1 MNHEY and CDR2 SVGEGT come from the germline V gene. This CDR3 is 14 amino acids long. Here the CDR3 reads CASSYSGDMNEQFF. CDR3 DNA sequence: TGTGCCAGCAGTTACTCGGGGGACATGAATGAGCAGTTCTTC.

This chain connects TRBV19 to TRBJ2-7; a weak D match, TRBD1 (5 bases). The CDR3 has 14 residues. Germline V gene data show CDR1 as LNHDA and CDR2 as SQIVND (reference sequence). V lost 2 bases, J lost 6 bases, and 14 bases lay in between. CDR3 bases: TGTGCCAGTAGTATATTTCAGGGTATCTCCGAGCAGTACTTC. Protein: CASSIFQGISEQYF.

In its sample, this clone was seen once. CDR3 coding DNA: TGTGCCAGCAACGGACAGGGGACTACAACTAATGAAAAACTGTTTTTT. It yields the protein CASNGQGTTTNEKLFF. The chain links TRBV5-5 to TRBJ1-4, with 9 bases aligning to TRBD1. Germline V lookup: CDR1 SGHKS, CDR2 YYEKEE (reference sequence). The CDR3 has 16 amino acids. V shed 6 bases and J 0 bases; nucleotides not matched to a gene: 6.

J is TRBJ1-1 and V is TRBV7-9; maybe TRBD1 (6 bases). Germline loops: CDR1 SEHNR, CDR2 FQNEAQ (reference sequence). The CDR3 is 13 residues long. V lost 2 bases to trimming and J lost 3 bases, with 7 bases between them. The CDR3 coding sequence is TGTGCCAGCAGCTTAAGGGGGGACACTGAAGCTTTCTTT. Translated: CASSLRGDTEAFF.

This rearrangement joins TRBV2 to TRBJ2-5; possibly TRBD1 or TRBD2 for D (5 bases each). The germline V gene encodes CDR1 SNHLY and CDR2 FYNNEI. Trimming removed 6 bases at V and 5 bases at J, with 13 bases between. The CDR3 has 13 amino acids. CDR3 bases: TGTGCCAGCAGGGGGGTTGGCATTGAGACCCAGTACTTC. Its protein is CASRGVGIETQYF.

J is TRBJ2-7 and V is TRBV7-8; no clear D gene. Germline-derived CDR1 and CDR2 are SGHVS and FQNEAQ. Trimming left V 3 bases short and J 7 bases short, with 7 bases between. This CDR3 contains 11 residues. The CDR3 DNA reads TGTGCCAGCAGCTTTCAAGCGGAGCAGTACTTC. Protein: CASSFQAEQYF.

The gene calls are TRBV3-1 (or the pseudogene TRBV3-2) and TRBJ1-6; unclear D gene. Trimming took off 11 bases at V and 10 bases at J, with 6 bases between the two ends. Germline CDR1 reads LGHDT; CDR2 reads YNNKEL (reference sequence). The CDR3 is made up of 9 amino acids. In nucleotides, the CDR3 is TGTGCCGCCGGGTCACCCCTCCACTTT. It codes for CAAGSPLHF.

The chain carries TRBV5-1 and TRBJ2-1, with unresolved D. V was pared by 4 bases and J by 6 bases, with 14 bases between. Germline loops: CDR1 SGHRS, CDR2 YFSETQ. This CDR3 is built from 14 residues. CDR3 sequence (DNA): TGCGCCAGCAGCCCAACCTCGGTCGTCAATGAGCAGTTCTTC. Translation gives CASSPTSVVNEQFF. The complete variable domain, with remaining parts taken from reference TRBV5-1 and TRBJ2-1, reads KAGVTQTPRYLIKTRGQQVTLSCSPISGHRSVSWYQQTPGQGLQFLFEYFSETQRNKGNFPGRFSGRQFSNSRSEMNVSTLELGDSALYLCASSPTSVVNEQFFGPGTRLTVL.

The chain uses TRBV5-1 and TRBJ1-5, with no clear D. The CDR3 loop spans 14 amino acids. Trimming pared 5 bases from V and 5 bases from J, leaving 14 bases between. CDR1 is SGHRS, CDR2 YFSETQ, per germline. The CDR3, as DNA: TGCGCCAGCAGTTTCGGCGGGGAGGATCAGCCCCAGCATTTT. Its translation is CASSFGGEDQPQHF.

This chain uses TRBV24-1 with TRBJ2-2; the D gene is possibly TRBD1 (5 bases). The CDR3 length is 17 residues. Trimming removed 2 bases at V and 6 bases at J, with 18 bases between. The germline CDR1 and CDR2 sequences are KGHDR and SFDVKD. CDR3: CATSDSLSPGSAGELFF. DNA of the CDR3: TGTGCCACCAGTGATTCTTTGTCCCCAGGGTCCGCCGGGGAGCTGTTTTTT.

The rearrangement uses TRBV24-1 and TRBJ1-1; the match to TRBD1 covers 9 bases. Losses at the gene ends were 4 bases for V and 10 bases for J; bases not matched to a gene: 9. The CDR3 sequence is 14 residues long. The germline CDR1 and CDR2 sequences are KGHDR and SFDVKD. CDR3 amino acids: CATSEGDRAFGAFF. In DNA, the CDR3 is TGTGCCACCAGTGAGGGGGACAGGGCGTTTGGAGCTTTCTTT.

The V and J genes are TRBV5-1 and TRBJ1-3, with D perhaps TRBD1 (5 bases). Deletions cut 7 bases from V and 0 bases from J, with 8 bases between. CDR1 is SGHRS and CDR2 is YFSETQ in the germline V gene. This CDR3 region has 13 residues. The CDR3 spells CASGDGSGNTIYF. The CDR3 DNA reads TGCGCCAGCGGGGACGGCTCTGGAAACACCATATATTTT.

The chain employs TRBV15 and TRBJ2-7; TRBD2 matches at 7 bases. V was pared by 5 bases and J by 0 bases, with 13 bases of the junction left unmatched. The CDR3 runs to 17 residues. Germline CDR1 and CDR2: LNHNV and YYDKDF (reference sequence). The CDR3 sequence: CATSGHGSGGISYEQYF. The CDR3 DNA is TGTGCCACCAGCGGTCATGGATCCGGGGGGATCTCCTACGAGCAGTACTTC.

The gene calls are TRBV5-4 and TRBJ1-1, with unresolved D. The ends were cut back, 2 bases at V and 4 bases at J, with 9 bases in the middle. CDR3 length: 13 residues. Germline values: CDR1 SGHNT, CDR2 YYREEE (reference sequence). The CDR3 region has the DNA TGTGCCAGCAGCTTATGGAGGGCCACTGAAGCTTTCTTT. This translates into CASSLWRATEAFF.

The rearrangement uses TRBV7-9 and TRBJ2-3, with 10 positions matching TRBD2. The CDR3 length is 18 residues. Germline V gene sequence: CDR1 SEHNR, CDR2 FQNEAQ (reference sequence). The V gene end was trimmed by 5 bases and the J gene end by 5 bases; junction bases not matched to a gene: 16. The CDR3 DNA is TGTGCCAGCAGCCTACTTTCTGGAGCGGGGGGGCGAGAAGATACGCAGTATTTT. Translating gives CASSLLSGAGGREDTQYF.

Notes on this clone: The junction departs from germline at one end; a sequencing error may be responsible. The chain couples TRBV11-2 to TRBJ1-1; possible D gene TRBD1, 5 bases. The germline V gene has CDR1 SGHAT and CDR2 FQNNGV. The CDR3 covers 14 residues. The CDR3 coding sequence is TGTGCCAGCAGTTTAGAACAAGGGGCATTGGAGGCTTTCTTT. Protein: CASSLEQGALEAFF.

This chain connects TRBV5-1 to TRBJ1-1, with a possible D match to TRBD1 (6 bases). The CDR3 consists of 15 residues. V lost 0 bases and J 0 bases, leaving 9 bases between the germline ends. Per the germline V gene, CDR1 is SGHRS and CDR2 is YFSETQ. For the CDR3, the DNA is TGCGCCAGCAGCTTGGTGGGGGCTATGAACACTGAAGCTTTCTTT. Translation gives CASSLVGAMNTEAFF.

The chain joins TRBV5-1 to TRBJ2-2, with TRBD1 matching 9 bases. The CDR3 is 15 amino acids. Looked up from germline, CDR1 is SGHRS and CDR2 is YFSETQ. Unmatched junction bases numbered 5, after V lost 4 bases and J lost 4 bases. The CDR3 nucleotides are TGCGCCAGCAGCGCCGGGACAGGGAGCACCGGGGAGCTGTTTTTT. Translated: CASSAGTGSTGELFF.

This sequence joins TRBV14 and TRBJ2-3, with D possibly being TRBD2 (6 bases). The CDR3 is 16 residues long. Germline V lookup: CDR1 SGHDN, CDR2 FVKESK. The V end was cut by 1 base, the J end by 4 bases, with 15 bases between. CDR3 sequence: CASSQVGGIRADTQYF. In DNA, the CDR3 is TGTGCCAGCAGCCAAGTAGGCGGGATCAGGGCAGATACGCAGTATTTT.

The chain joins TRBV10-1 to TRBJ1-3; unclear D gene. Germline V gene sequence: CDR1 WNHNN, CDR2 SYGVQD (reference sequence). Trimming cost V 10 bases and J 0 bases, with 10 bases left between them. The CDR3 has 13 residues. The CDR3 reads CATHQVSGNTIYF. The CDR3 DNA sequence: TGCGCCACCCACCAGGTCTCTGGAAACACCATATATTTT.

The chain uses TRBV24-1 and TRBJ1-1; 11 bases agree with TRBD1. The CDR3 extends over 13 amino acids. Germline V lookup: CDR1 KGHDR, CDR2 SFDVKD. Trimming cost V 11 bases and J 4 bases; bases outside gene matches: 5. The CDR3 sequence is CAITGTGGTEAFF. DNA for the CDR3: TGTGCCATTACCGGGACAGGGGGCACTGAAGCTTTCTTT.

On this clone itself: An end of the junction does not agree with germline; a read error may underlie this. The V gene is TRBV5-5, the J gene TRBJ1-5, with no clear D. This CDR3 contains 14 residues. The V gene's germline CDR1 is SGHKS and CDR2 YYEKEE (reference sequence). This CDR3 reads CASSLVGGNRPQHF. CDR3 coding DNA: TGTGCCAGCAGCTTGGTGGGAGGCAATCGGCCCCAGCATTTT.

The chain couples TRBV6-6 to TRBJ1-1; 10 bases fit TRBD1. V lost 5 bases, J lost 3 bases, and 9 bases stayed unmatched. The CDR3 covers 16 residues. Germline-derived CDR1 and CDR2 are MNHNY and SVGAGI (reference sequence). CDR3 nucleotides: TGTGCCAGCAGTCTCCCCACAGGACAGGGGGACACTGAAGCTTTCTTT. The encoded protein is CASSLPTGQGDTEAFF.

The chain links TRBV5-1 to TRBJ1-2, with a weak D call TRBD1 (6 bases). V lost 1 base, J lost 2 bases, and 12 bases lay in between. From germline, CDR1 is SGHRS and CDR2 YFSETQ. The CDR3 contains 15 residues. The CDR3 nucleotides are TGCGCCAGCAGCTTGTGGTCGACAGGCAACTATGGCTACACCTTC. Translation gives CASSLWSTGNYGYTF. Using reference TRBV5-1 and TRBJ1-2 for the parts outside the CDR3, the full variable domain is KAGVTQTPRYLIKTRGQQVTLSCSPISGHRSVSWYQQTPGQGLQFLFEYFSETQRNKGNFPGRFSGRQFSNSRSEMNVSTLELGDSALYLCASSLWSTGNYGYTFGSGTRLTVV.

The chain recombines TRBV19 with TRBJ1-1; D is perhaps TRBD1 (6 bases). From germline, CDR1 is LNHDA and CDR2 SQIVND (reference sequence). The ends were cut back, 6 bases at V and 3 bases at J, with 11 bases in the middle. This CDR3 has 13 residues. CDR3 protein: CASSQRGDTEAFF. CDR3 coding DNA: TGTGCCAGTAGCCAAAGGGGGGACACTGAAGCTTTCTTT.